The 24 T cell receptor beta chains reported below all come from one sample, sequenced in a study of T-cell reconstitution after alpha-beta-depleted transplantation in children. The TCRbeta library incorporated unique molecular identifiers. Using its own MiXCR run on the PCR reads, TCRdb lists one record per CDR3 protein. The table shows fewer than 550,000 distinct CDR3 sequences, with more than 9.5% occurring only once. Specimen: PBMCs, mostly from graft donor cells, collected 180 days after TCRalphabeta/CD19-depleted stem cell transplant. The receptors here all came from a female patient between 2 and 10 years old who had a stem cell transplant for aplastic anemia, so the T cells may come from the graft donor.

The chain has TRBV6-5 and TRBJ2-3; D might be TRBD2 (6 bases). The V and J ends lost 2 bases and 6 bases respectively, with 15 bases between them. Germline-derived CDR1 and CDR2 are MNHEY and SVGAGI. CDR3 size: 15 residues. CDR3 loop: CASSYGRRELDTQYF. The CDR3 DNA reads as TGTGCCAGCAGTTACGGGCGTCGGGAGCTCGATACGCAGTATTTT.

This clonotype turned up a few times. The rearrangement links TRBV14 to TRBJ2-2, with 7 bases fitting TRBD1. The CDR3 sequence is 18 residues long. Unmatched junction bases numbered 15, after V lost 4 bases and J lost 4 bases. CDR1 and CDR2 from the germline V gene are SGHDN and FVKESK. The CDR3 nucleotides are TGTGCCAGCAGCCTCGTAGAGGGGGCATGGTCGGTCACCGGGGAGCTGTTTTTT. As protein: CASSLVEGAWSVTGELFF.

This clonotype showed up just a few times. The chain has TRBV6-5 and TRBJ1-3, with 10 bases that match TRBD1. After removal of 4 bases from V and 0 bases from J, the junction contained 0 bases not matched to a gene. CDR1 is MNHEY and CDR2 is SVGAGI in the germline V gene. The CDR3 length is 15 residues. For the CDR3, the DNA is TGTGCCAGCAGTTGGGACAGGGGCTCTGGAAACACCATATATTTT. Its translation: CASSWDRGSGNTIYF.

With respect to this clonotype: A read error may be the cause here, since a much bigger clone is one base away. The chain uses TRBV4-1 and TRBJ1-2, with D possibly TRBD1 on 6 matching bases. Germline CDR1 and CDR2: MGHRA and YSYEKL. V gave up 4 bases and J gave up 4 bases, with 19 bases separating them. This CDR3 region has 16 residues. CDR3 sequence: CASSRGTGQGIYGYTF. The DNA for the CDR3 is TGCGCCAGCAGCCGAGGAACTGGGCAGGGGATCTATGGCTACACCTTC.

This rearrangement joins TRBV5-6 to TRBJ2-3; TRBD2 matches at 12 bases. Germline CDR1 SGHDT, CDR2 YYEEEE. The CDR3 length is 17 residues. With 0 bases clipped from V and 6 bases from J, the junction kept 8 bases outside the gene matches. For the CDR3, the DNA is TGTGCCAGCAGCTTGGACCTAGCGGGGGGGATCAGGGATACGCAGTATTTT. It translates to CASSLDLAGGIRDTQYF.

This clonotype was counted between two and nine times. J is TRBJ2-1 and V is TRBV29-1; D is uncertain. Germline lookup yields CDR1 SQVTM and CDR2 ANQGSEA. CDR3 length equals 13 residues. Trimming took off 7 bases at V and 3 bases at J, with 13 bases between the two ends. CDR3 in DNA: TGCAGCGCAAGCGCCCGGCTCTACAATGAGCAGTTCTTC. Translating it yields CSASARLYNEQFF.

V usage is TRBV19 and J usage is TRBJ2-1; possibly TRBD2 for D (5 bases). V was shortened by 7 bases and J by 2 bases, with 12 bases between the two germline ends. CDR1 is LNHDA and CDR2 is SQIVND in the germline V gene (reference sequence). This CDR3 has 14 amino acids. Here the CDR3 reads CASKRANTYNEQFF. The CDR3 DNA sequence: TGTGCCAGTAAGAGGGCAAATACCTACAATGAGCAGTTCTTC. Variable domain in full (rest from reference TRBV19 and TRBJ2-1): DGGITQSPKYLFRKEGQNVTLSCEQNLNHDAMYWYRQDPGQGLRLIYYSQIVNDFQKGDIAEGYSVSREKKESFPLTVTSAQKNPTAFYLCASKRANTYNEQFFGPGTRLTVL.

The sample holds a few counts of this clonotype. This rearrangement joins TRBV28 to TRBJ1-2; D gene ambiguous. With 3 bases removed from V and 8 bases from J, the gap between germline ends came to 13 bases. The CDR3 is 13 amino acids. The germline gives CDR1 MDHEN, CDR2 SYDVKM. CDR3 in amino acids: CASSFSGVRGYTF. CDR3 nucleotide sequence: TGTGCCAGCAGTTTCTCGGGAGTCCGGGGCTACACCTTC.

This clonotype was seen ten or more times. CDR3 DNA: TGTGCCAGCAGCCGCTTCGGTCCATCCAACATTCAGTACTTC. Protein product: CASSRFGPSNIQYF. The chain combines TRBV3-1 with TRBJ2-4; D is uncertain. Per germline, CDR1 LGHDT and CDR2 YNNKEL (reference sequence). The CDR3 is made up of 14 amino acids. Trimming stripped 4 bases from V and 7 bases from J, with 14 bases between.

J is TRBJ2-3 and V is TRBV28; D is unresolved. CDR1 and CDR2 (germline): MDHEN, SYDVKM. This CDR3 is built from 17 residues. With 6 bases removed from V and 1 base from J, the gap between germline ends came to 20 bases. Here the CDR3 reads CASSLFPVAQRTDTQYF. CDR3 DNA sequence: TGTGCCAGCAGCTTGTTCCCGGTAGCACAACGCACAGATACGCAGTATTTT.

The chain has TRBV10-3 and TRBJ2-7; D call uncertain. The germline V gene encodes CDR1 ENHRY and CDR2 SYGVKD. The CDR3 covers 13 residues. V was pared by 4 bases and J by 3 bases, with 10 bases between. Here the CDR3 DNA reads TGTGCCATCAGTGGGACCGGAAGCTACGAGCAGTACTTC. Translated: CAISGTGSYEQYF.

This chain connects TRBV18 to TRBJ2-7; TRBD1 agrees at 8 bases. There are 13 residues in the CDR3. The V segment lost 3 bases and the J segment 4 bases; nucleotides outside the gene matches: 2. The germline gives CDR1 KGHSH, CDR2 LQKENI. DNA of the CDR3: TGTGCCAGCTCACCGAACAGGGGGTACGAGCAGTACGTC. Protein: CASSPNRGYEQYV.

This chain links TRBV20-1 with TRBJ2-5; 10 nucleotides align to TRBD1. Germline CDR1 reads DFQATT; CDR2 reads SNEGSKA (reference sequence). This CDR3 has 15 amino acids. Losses at the gene ends were 5 bases for V and 7 bases for J; bases not matched to a gene: 13. The CDR3 region is CSAAVRDRGLGTQYF. DNA for the CDR3: TGCAGTGCTGCTGTCCGGGACAGGGGCCTGGGGACCCAGTACTTC.

The chain employs TRBV15 and TRBJ2-5, with D uncertain. The germline V gene has CDR1 LNHNV and CDR2 YYDKDF (reference sequence). Trimming removed 1 base at V and 5 bases at J, with 20 bases between. The length of the CDR3 is 17 residues. Here the CDR3 DNA reads TGTGCCACCAGCAGAGGGAATAAGGGCTGGGTGGGCGAGACCCAGTACTTC. Translation gives CATSRGNKGWVGETQYF.

This clonotype showed up many times. V and J are TRBV27 and TRBJ2-1, with 12 bases that match TRBD2. CDR1 is MNHEY, CDR2 SMNVEV, per germline (reference sequence). The CDR3 totals 15 residues. The trim removed 7 bases at V and 9 bases at J, leaving 10 bases unmatched. CDR3 sequence reads: CASKVPGLAGIEQFF. The CDR3 DNA follows: TGTGCCAGCAAGGTACCCGGACTAGCGGGAATTGAGCAGTTCTTC.

The CDR3 DNA reads TGTGCCAGCAGTTACTTGGGACAGAAAGCTTTCTTT. Translating it yields CASSYLGQKAFF. V gene TRBV6-5 combines with J gene TRBJ1-1, with 7 bases lining up with TRBD1. V was clipped by 1 base and J by 9 bases; unmatched bases: 2. The CDR3 spans 12 residues. CDR1 is MNHEY, CDR2 SVGAGI, per germline.

This clonotype was seen ten or more times. V usage is TRBV7-8 and J usage is TRBJ1-1; no definite D call. Trimming stripped 1 base from V and 1 base from J, with 7 bases between. Germline-derived CDR1 and CDR2 are SGHVS and FQNEAQ. The CDR3 covers 14 residues. As DNA, the CDR3 is TGTGCCAGCAGCTTAGGTTGGGGGAACACTGAAGCTTTCTTT. Protein sequence: CASSLGWGNTEAFF. The full variable domain, rest sourced from reference TRBV7-8 and TRBJ1-1, is GAGVSQSPRYKVAKRGQDVALRCDPISGHVSLFWYQQALGQGPEFLTYFQNEAQLDKSGLPSDRFFAERPEGSVSTLKIQRTQQEDSAVYLCASSLGWGNTEAFFGQGTRLTVV.

This chain joins TRBV5-1 and TRBJ2-7; 7 nucleotides match TRBD1. Germline trimming cut 7 bases from V and 0 bases from J; bases unmatched to any gene: 4. This CDR3 contains 13 residues. CDR1 is SGHRS and CDR2 is YFSETQ in the germline V gene. CDR3: CASQGQISYEQYF. As DNA, the CDR3 is TGCGCCAGCCAGGGACAGATCTCCTACGAGCAGTACTTC.

The CDR3 coding sequence is TGTGCCAGCAGCGCCAGAGGGGGGCTAGACGAGCAGTACTTC. The encoded protein is CASSARGGLDEQYF. The J gene is TRBJ2-7, the V gene TRBV7-9; TRBD1 or TRBD2 may be the D gene (6 bases each). The V gene lost 5 bases and the J gene lost 5 bases, with 16 bases spanning the gap. Germline assignment: CDR1 SEHNR and CDR2 FQNEAQ (reference sequence). The CDR3 runs 14 residues.

This clonotype was counted many times. The V call is TRBV12-3 or TRBV12-4, the J call TRBJ1-2; 8 nucleotides align to TRBD1. Losses at the gene ends were 5 bases for V and 3 bases for J; bases not matched to a gene: 2. CDR3 length equals 13 residues. CDR3 amino acids: CASSQDRDYGYTF. The CDR3 DNA reads as TGTGCCAGCAGTCAGGACAGGGACTATGGCTACACCTTC.

In this sample, this clonotype turned up many times. V gene TRBV29-1 combines with J gene TRBJ2-5; TRBD2 agrees at 12 bases. J lost 4 bases, V lost 6 bases, and 9 bases had no gene match. The CDR3 covers 15 residues. Germline V gene lookup returns CDR1 SQVTM and CDR2 ANQGSEA. The CDR3 nucleotides are TGCAGCGTGGGGGCGACTAGCGGGAGAAGAGAGACCCAGTACTTC. This codes for CSVGATSGRRETQYF.

V and J are TRBV11-2 and TRBJ1-1; D possibly corresponds to TRBD1 (6 bases). Per germline, CDR1 SGHAT and CDR2 FQNNGV. This CDR3 spans 19 amino acids. With 5 bases removed from V and 3 bases from J, the gap between germline ends came to 28 bases. The CDR3 DNA follows: TGTGCCAGCAGCCTGAGAAGGCCGGGACATCAGAGTTCCTACACTGAAGCTTTCTTT. This translates into CASSLRRPGHQSSYTEAFF.

This clonotype was counted only a few times. V and J are TRBV7-9 and TRBJ2-3, with 7 bases that match TRBD1. The ends lost 5 bases at V and 4 bases at J; junction bases unmatched: 12. The CDR3 consists of 16 residues. Germline V gene lookup returns CDR1 SEHNR and CDR2 FQNEAQ (reference sequence). In DNA form, the CDR3 reads TGTGCCAGCAGCCTGGGGCTCGACAGGGCTGCAGATACGCAGTATTTT. Translated: CASSLGLDRAADTQYF. The variable domain in full, with the rest retrieved from reference TRBV7-9 and TRBJ2-3, is DTGVSQNPRHKITKRGQNVTFRCDPISEHNRLYWYRQTLGQGPEFLTYFQNEAQLEKSRLLSDRFSAERPKGSFSTLEIQRTEQGDSAMYLCASSLGLDRAADTQYFGPGTRLTVL.

This clonotype was seen only a few times. The rearrangement links TRBV10-3 to TRBJ2-5; the D gene is possibly TRBD2 (6 bases). Germline V gene data show CDR1 as ENHRY and CDR2 as SYGVKD. CDR3 length: 15 residues. Trimming took off 4 bases at V and 2 bases at J, with 14 bases between the two ends. The DNA for the CDR3 is TGTGCCATCAGTGTTGGGGGAGGCCCACAAGAGACCCAGTACTTC. Translated, it gives CAISVGGGPQETQYF.